This TCR beta chain was documented in a study of cytomegalovirus exposure and HLA in healthy donors. Study-level background: A prior analysis found 90 million to 120 million unique TCR beta sequences from 150 million to 200 million T cells.

Researchers ran the PCR with 60 Vbeta and 13 Jbeta primers. The method was immunoSEQ multiplex PCR; TCRdb's version includes in-frame clones alone and lacks a portion of them. The profile shows over 150,000 clones, roughly 77% of them singletons. Per the germline V gene, CDR1 is ENHRY and CDR2 is SYGVKD. The V gene end was trimmed by 2 bases and the J gene end by 5 bases; junction bases not matched to a gene: 9. This CDR3 region has 16 residues. This TCR came from a man aged 30 to 39 in good health and CMV-seropositive. The J gene is TRBJ1-1, the V gene TRBV10-3; 9 nucleotides match TRBD1. The sample comprised PBMCs. The CDR3 is CAISEGDRVAGTEAFF. In DNA form, the CDR3 reads TGTGCCATCAGTGAGGGGGACAGGGTTGCGGGAACTGAAGCTTTCTTT.